These T cell receptor beta chains were read from a single sample in a study of T cell changes during pregnancy in multiple sclerosis. TCRdb keeps only in-frame clones here, not all; method: immunoSEQ multiplex PCR. This table has about 68,000 clones, about nine tenths appearing once. Sequenced material: peripheral blood, taken in the third trimester of pregnancy. These receptors all stem from a female donor with multiple sclerosis, enrolled in a pregnancy study. The CDR3 runs from the conserved cysteine through the conserved F or W. The order of the fields is CDR3 protein, CDR3 DNA, D gene, J gene, V gene, clone size. D genes are given only for firm matches. Clone size is given for some rows only: seen once, a few or many times, or a class if the clone is expanded.

CDR3aa: CASRGYRGNSPLHF
CDR3nt: TGTGCCAGCAGGGGTTACAGGGGGAATTCACCCCTCCACTTT
d_gene: TRBD1
j_gene: TRBJ1-6
v_gene: TRBV6-5
abundance: NA

CDR3aa: CASSVAAQETQYF
CDR3nt: TGCGCCAGCAGTGTCGCGGCCCAAGAGACCCAGTACTTC
d_gene: NA
j_gene: TRBJ2-5
v_gene: TRBV5-1
abundance: NA

CDR3aa: CASSQWTGEVYGYTF
CDR3nt: TGTGCCAGCTCACAGTGGACAGGGGAGGTCTATGGCTACACCTTC
d_gene: TRBD1
j_gene: TRBJ1-2
v_gene: TRBV18
abundance: NA

CDR3aa: CASSPGWGISSYEQYF
CDR3nt: TGTGCCAGCAGCCCGGGGTGGGGAATTAGCTCCTACGAGCAGTACTTC
d_gene: NA
j_gene: TRBJ2-7
v_gene: TRBV9
abundance: NA

CDR3aa: CASRPGTSGRRETQYF
CDR3nt: TGTGCCAGCAGACCCGGGACTAGCGGGAGGAGGGAGACCCAGTACTTC
d_gene: TRBD2
j_gene: TRBJ2-5
v_gene: TRBV2
abundance: NA

CDR3aa: CASSLGTGYEKLFF
CDR3nt: TGTGCCAGCTCACTAGGGACAGGATATGAAAAACTGTTTTTT
d_gene: TRBD1
j_gene: TRBJ1-4
v_gene: TRBV18
abundance: NA

CDR3aa: CAWSVQGGHGYTF
CDR3nt: TGTGCCTGGAGTGTACAGGGGGGTCATGGCTACACCTTC
d_gene: TRBD1
j_gene: TRBJ1-2
v_gene: TRBV30
abundance: NA

CDR3aa: CASGQQGVGQPQHF
CDR3nt: TGTGCCAGCGGGCAGCAGGGCGTTGGCCAGCCCCAGCATTTT
d_gene: NA
j_gene: TRBJ1-5
v_gene: TRBV28
abundance: NA

CDR3aa: CASSPGTGGVNEQFF
CDR3nt: TGTGCCAGCAGCCCGGGGACAGGGGGCGTGAATGAGCAGTTCTTC
d_gene: TRBD1
j_gene: TRBJ2-1
v_gene: TRBV6-5
abundance: NA

CDR3aa: CAISARTGTSGEQYF
CDR3nt: TGTGCCATCAGTGCCCGGACCGGGACTAGCGGCGAGCAGTACTTC
d_gene: TRBD2
j_gene: TRBJ2-7
v_gene: TRBV10-3
abundance: NA

CDR3aa: CASSLFPGQGGEQYF
CDR3nt: TGTGCCAGCAGCTTATTTCCGGGACAGGGGGGCGAGCAGTACTTC
d_gene: TRBD1
j_gene: TRBJ2-7
v_gene: TRBV7-3
abundance: NA

CDR3aa: CASSPRSFSYEQYF
CDR3nt: TGTGCCAGTAGTCCCCGCAGTTTCTCCTACGAGCAGTACTTC
d_gene: NA
j_gene: TRBJ2-7
v_gene: TRBV19
abundance: NA

CDR3aa: CAIGGTGVGGQYF
CDR3nt: TGTGCCATCGGGGGGACAGGGGTTGGTGGGCAGTACTTC
d_gene: TRBD1
j_gene: TRBJ2-7
v_gene: TRBV10-3
abundance: NA

CDR3aa: CASSSGQSGTGGYTF
CDR3nt: TGTGCCAGCAGCTCGGGACAGTCCGGGACGGGCGGCTACACCTTC
d_gene: TRBD1
j_gene: TRBJ1-2
v_gene: TRBV7-6
abundance: NA

CDR3aa: CASSLGRGGYEQFF
CDR3nt: TGTGCCAGCAGCTTAGGCAGGGGAGGGTATGAGCAGTTCTTC
d_gene: NA
j_gene: TRBJ2-1
v_gene: TRBV7-3
abundance: many

CDR3aa: CASSRGGLGYGYTF
CDR3nt: TGTGCCAGCAGCCGCGGAGGGTTAGGCTATGGCTACACCTTC
d_gene: NA
j_gene: TRBJ1-2
v_gene: TRBV5-4
abundance: NA

CDR3aa: CASSLVGDWNTEAFF
CDR3nt: TGTGCCAGCAGTCTTGTTGGAGATTGGAACACTGAAGCTTTCTTT
d_gene: NA
j_gene: TRBJ1-1
v_gene: TRBV6-6
abundance: NA

CDR3aa: CASRDISNQPQHF
CDR3nt: TGTGCCAGCAGGGACATTAGCAATCAGCCCCAGCATTTT
d_gene: NA
j_gene: TRBJ1-5
v_gene: TRBV6-6
abundance: NA

CDR3aa: CASSQDPPSGGVPKNIQYF
CDR3nt: TGTGCCAGCAGCCAAGACCCACCTAGCGGGGGGGTCCCCAAAAACATTCAGTACTTC
d_gene: TRBD2
j_gene: TRBJ2-4
v_gene: TRBV4-2
abundance: NA

CDR3aa: CASSIGGGSWSPLHF
CDR3nt: TGTGCCAGTAGTATTGGAGGCGGATCATGGTCACCCCTCCACTTT
d_gene: NA
j_gene: TRBJ1-6
v_gene: TRBV19
abundance: NA

CDR3aa: CASSPGTSGTIGTDTQYF
CDR3nt: TGTGCCAGCAGCCCCGGGACTAGCGGGACTATCGGCACAGATACGCAGTATTTT
d_gene: TRBD2
j_gene: TRBJ2-3
v_gene: TRBV9
abundance: NA

CDR3aa: CASSETARLARQTQYF
CDR3nt: TGTGCCAGCAGTGAAACAGCCCGACTAGCGAGACAGACGCAGTATTTT
d_gene: TRBD2
j_gene: TRBJ2-3
v_gene: TRBV2
abundance: NA

CDR3aa: CASSLPGTFFYEQYF
CDR3nt: TGTGCCAGCAGCTTGCCCGGGACTTTCTTCTACGAGCAGTACTTC
d_gene: NA
j_gene: TRBJ2-7
v_gene: TRBV7-2
abundance: NA

CDR3aa: CASSYSSRRDTEAFF
CDR3nt: TGTGCCAGCAGTTACTCTTCTCGACGGGACACTGAAGCTTTCTTT
d_gene: NA
j_gene: TRBJ1-1
v_gene: TRBV6-5
abundance: NA

CDR3aa: CASSLARDRSLFF
CDR3nt: TGTGCCAGCAGCTTAGCCAGAGACAGGTCACTCTTCTTC
d_gene: NA
j_gene: TRBJ2-1
v_gene: TRBV7-2
abundance: NA

CDR3aa: CASMAGATYEQYF
CDR3nt: TGTGCCAGCATGGCGGGGGCTACTTACGAGCAGTACTTC
d_gene: NA
j_gene: TRBJ2-7
v_gene: TRBV27
abundance: NA

CDR3aa: CASSPQPGQNYGYTF
CDR3nt: TGTGCCAGCAGCCCGCAACCGGGACAGAACTATGGCTACACCTTC
d_gene: TRBD1
j_gene: TRBJ1-2
v_gene: TRBV7-9
abundance: NA

CDR3aa: CASRVGGTDTQYF
CDR3nt: TGTGCCAGCAGAGTCGGTGGCACAGATACGCAGTATTTT
d_gene: NA
j_gene: TRBJ2-3
v_gene: TRBV28
abundance: once

CDR3aa: CASSEGPGGRYNEQFF
CDR3nt: TGTGCCAGCAGTGAAGGTCCGGGGGGGCGCTACAATGAGCAGTTCTTC
d_gene: TRBD2
j_gene: TRBJ2-1
v_gene: TRBV6-4
abundance: NA

CDR3aa: CASSLDSGKVEQYF
CDR3nt: TGTGCCAGCAGCCTGGACTCGGGTAAGGTCGAGCAGTACTTC
d_gene: NA
j_gene: TRBJ2-7
v_gene: TRBV7-2
abundance: once

CDR3aa: CASSQDRRQGLAKNIQYF
CDR3nt: TGCGCCAGCAGCCAAGATCGGAGACAGGGCCTAGCCAAAAACATTCAGTACTTC
d_gene: TRBD1
j_gene: TRBJ2-4
v_gene: TRBV4-1
abundance: once

CDR3aa: CASSPFPGETEAFF
CDR3nt: TGTGCCAGCAGCCCATTTCCAGGGGAGACTGAAGCTTTCTTT
d_gene: NA
j_gene: TRBJ1-1
v_gene: TRBV7-7
abundance: NA

CDR3aa: CASSEPGTGGYGYTF
CDR3nt: TGTGCCAGCAGTGAACCCGGGACAGGGGGCTATGGCTACACCTTC
d_gene: TRBD1
j_gene: TRBJ1-2
v_gene: TRBV6-1
abundance: few

CDR3aa: CASSVLETQYF
CDR3nt: TGCGCCAGCAGCGTTCTAGAGACCCAGTACTTC
d_gene: NA
j_gene: TRBJ2-5
v_gene: TRBV5-1
abundance: once